What follows are 27 T cell receptor beta chains derived from one specimen sequenced in a study of T cells in women clearing cervical HPV infection (dated by TCRdb to the late 2010s). The library came from the immunoSEQ multiplex PCR assay. This immuneACCESS table, as held by TCRdb, lists in-frame sequences with V and J called but not all clones. Of the missing ones, under half trace to an unresolved V gene in checked studies; the others have no known cause. This sample's records show around 48,000 clones. About 1.6% of the sample comes from the top ten. The sequenced sample was blood buffy coat. These receptors all come from a woman between 18 and 75 years old with a cervical HPV16 infection that either progressed to CIN3+ or cleared (not recorded which).

On this clone itself: Read sequence stops 3 residues before the CDR3 end, and the germline J gene provides the missing end. This chain connects TRBV2 to TRBJ2-3; D gene uncertain. The CDR3 runs 13 residues. Germline lookup yields CDR1 SNHLY and CDR2 FYNNEI. V lost 7 bases to trimming and J lost 2 bases, with 10 bases between them. The part of the CDR3 DNA that was read is TGTGCCAGCATTGCGCTGATCACAGATACG. Translating it yields CASIALITDT. The full CDR3 is CASIALITDTQYF.

Turning to this clone: The read finishes 3 residues shy of the CDR3 end, and the germline J gene is used to complete it. The V and J genes are TRBV5-1 and TRBJ1-1; 7 bases are shared with TRBD1. Per the germline V gene, CDR1 is SGHRS and CDR2 is YFSETQ. This CDR3 comprises 15 residues. J gave up 0 bases and V 3 bases, and 5 bases lay outside the gene matches. CDR3 DNA (partial): TGCGCCAGCAGCTCAAAACAGGGGCTGAACACTGAA. It yields the protein CASSSKQGLNTE. The entire CDR3 sequence reads CASSSKQGLNTEAFF.

Worth noting for this clone: Read sequence stops 3 residues before the CDR3 end, and the germline J gene provides the missing end. The genes are TRBV20-1 and TRBJ2-5; 12 bases are shared with TRBD1. This CDR3 has 18 amino acids. The germline V gene encodes CDR1 DFQATT and CDR2 SNEGSKA (reference sequence). V was clipped by 3 bases and J by 5 bases; unmatched bases: 16. The part of the CDR3 DNA that was read is TGCAGTGCTAGTTACGAAAGAGGGACAGGGGGCCCCGTTGAGACC. This encodes CSASYERGTGGPVET. In full, the CDR3 reads CSASYERGTGGPVETQYF.

On this clone: The sequenced fragment ends 3 residues before the CDR3 boundary, so the rest is inferred from the germline J gene. V gene TRBV20-1 combines with J gene TRBJ2-7, with D possibly matching TRBD1 (6 bases). Between the trimmed V and J ends, which lost 0 bases and 3 bases, there was a span of 30 bases. The CDR3 is made up of 20 amino acids. Germline V gives CDR1 DFQATT, CDR2 SNEGSKA (reference sequence). The CDR3: CSARDLRAKSGALLDYEQYF. The CDR3 DNA, read in part, is TGCAGTGCTAGAGATCTTCGGGCTAAGTCAGGGGCCCTCTTGGACTACGAG.

On this clone itself: The read stops 3 residues short of the end of the CDR3; the missing end is completed from the germline J gene. This sequence joins TRBV18 and TRBJ2-5, with a weak D call TRBD2 (8 bases). The CDR3 spans 20 residues. V was pared by 3 bases and J by 5 bases, with 31 bases between. Germline CDR1 is KGHSH and CDR2 is LQKENI. The chain's CDR3 is CASSPRQGGLAESRWETQYF. The sequenced part of the CDR3 DNA is TGTGCCAGCTCACCGAGACAGGGTGGACTAGCAGAATCCAGGTGGGAGACC.

Remarks on this clone: Coverage ceases 3 residues before the CDR3 finishes, and the germline J gene fills in the end. V is TRBV11-2 and J is TRBJ1-2; 11 nucleotides line up with TRBD1. J gave up 6 bases and V 3 bases, and 6 bases lay outside the gene matches. Per germline, CDR1 SGHAT and CDR2 FQNNGV. The CDR3 runs to 15 residues. CDR3 bases read: TGTGCCAGCAGCTTGGTCCCGGGACAGGGGGATGGC. This gives the protein CASSLVPGQGDG. The full CDR3 protein is CASSLVPGQGDGYTF.

Note on this clone: From the germline J gene comes the end of the CDR3, since the read stops 3 residues before it. Other DNA sequences in this specimen translate into the identical CDR3. The chain joins TRBV7-2 to TRBJ2-7; 7 bases agree with TRBD2. The CDR3 length is 15 residues. The ends lost 5 bases at V and 6 bases at J; junction bases unmatched: 13. Germline lookup yields CDR1 SGHTA and CDR2 FQGNSA. The part of the CDR3 DNA that was read is TGTGCCAGCAGCCTAACCCCCGAGCGGGGTGCCGAG. Translated, it gives CASSLTPERGAE. The full CDR3 protein is CASSLTPERGAEQYF.

Points on this clone: Read data end 3 residues before the CDR3 end; the end is taken from the germline J gene. The rearrangement uses TRBV5-4 and TRBJ2-1, with 7 bases aligning to TRBD1. CDR3 length: 14 amino acids. Germline CDR1 and CDR2: SGHNT and YYREEE (reference sequence). V was pared by 3 bases and J by 6 bases, with 6 bases of the junction left unmatched. This CDR3 reads CASSSRGKFNEQFF. The CDR3 bases that were read are TGTGCCAGCAGCTCCAGGGGGAAGTTCAATGAG.

Here the CDR3 reads CASSFRDRDNSPLHF. CDR3 DNA, as far as it was read: TGTGCCAGCAGCTTCCGCGACAGGGACAATTCACCC. This sequence joins TRBV7-4 and TRBJ1-6; 7 positions match TRBD1. The read stops 3 residues short of the end of the CDR3; the missing end is completed from the germline J gene. With 3 bases clipped from V and 7 bases from J, the junction kept 6 bases outside the gene matches. Germline assignment: CDR1 SGHVT and CDR2 SQSDAQ. The CDR3 length is 15 residues.

About this clone itself: The read halts 3 residues ahead of the CDR3 end, with the missing end drawn from the germline J gene. The rearrangement joins TRBV7-3 to TRBJ2-1, with 9 bases matching TRBD2. The CDR3 loop spans 15 amino acids. The germline gives CDR1 SGHTA, CDR2 FQGTGA. The V gene end was trimmed by 5 bases and the J gene end by 2 bases; junction bases not matched to a gene: 4. The CDR3 DNA, read in part, is TGTGCCAGCAGCGGGACTAGCAAGCCCTACAATGAG. Residues: CASSGTSKPYNE. The whole CDR3 is CASSGTSKPYNEQFF.

As for this clone: With the read ending 3 residues before the CDR3 end, the germline J gene is used to fill in that end. V is TRBV7-6 and J is TRBJ2-1, with TRBD2 matching over 10 bases. V was clipped by 4 bases and J by 9 bases; unmatched bases: 9. The CDR3 loop spans 15 amino acids. Germline V CDR1 and CDR2: SGHVS, FNYEAQ. The sequenced CDR3 bases are TGTGCCAGCAGCTCTTTAGCGGGAGGCATGGGTGAG. Its protein is CASSSLAGGMGE. In full, the CDR3 is CASSSLAGGMGEQFF.

Of note for this clone: The read gets to within 3 residues of the CDR3 end, and the germline J gene fills in the rest. The genes are TRBV19 and TRBJ2-2, with 7 bases that match TRBD1. CDR1 is LNHDA and CDR2 is SQIVND in the germline V gene (reference sequence). The CDR3 consists of 15 residues. V lost 9 bases and J lost 0; bases outside the gene matches: 7. The chain's CDR3 is CASESGTANTGELFF. The sequenced part of the CDR3 DNA is TGTGCCAGCGAGTCCGGGACAGCGAACACCGGGGAG.

For this clone: The read terminates 3 residues before the CDR3 end, so the remaining end is supplied by the germline J gene. The chain carries TRBV10-1 and TRBJ2-3; either TRBD1 or TRBD2 may supply D (5 bases each). This CDR3 is 15 amino acids long. Between the trimmed V and J ends, which lost 3 bases and 4 bases, there was a span of 14 bases. The germline V gene has CDR1 WNHNN and CDR2 SYGVQD (reference sequence). The CDR3 DNA, read in part, is TGCGCCAGCAGTGAAGACTCAAGGGGAGCAGATACG. Translated: CASSEDSRGADT. From start to end, the CDR3 is CASSEDSRGADTQYF.

Of note for this clone: The read ends 3 residues early relative to the CDR3; the germline J gene fills the gap. The chain recombines TRBV7-8 with TRBJ2-7; 7 nucleotides align to TRBD1. Germline CDR1 SGHVS, CDR2 FQNEAQ. CDR3 length: 13 amino acids. The trim removed 5 bases at V and 4 bases at J, leaving 5 bases unmatched. Here the CDR3 reads CASSTTGQYEQYF. CDR3 DNA, as far as it was read: TGTGCCAGCAGCACTACGGGACAGTACGAG. The variable domain in full, completed from reference TRBV7-8 and TRBJ2-7, reads GAGVSQSPRYKVAKRGQDVALRCDPISGHVSLFWYQQALGQGPEFLTYFQNEAQLDKSGLPSDRFFAERPEGSVSTLKIQRTQQEDSAVYLCASSTTGQYEQYFGPGTRLTVT.

For this clone: The read falls 3 residues short of the CDR3 end, and the missing part is taken from the germline J gene. The chain combines TRBV29-1 with TRBJ1-2; 10 bases fit TRBD1. Trimming at V came to 3 bases and at J to 4 bases, leaving 11 bases not matched to a gene. CDR1 is SQVTM, CDR2 ANQGSEA, per germline. This CDR3 is built from 16 residues. The CDR3 is CSVDPNRTGGSYGYTF. CDR3 DNA (partial): TGCAGCGTTGATCCAAATCGGACAGGGGGATCCTATGGC. The variable domain in full, completed from reference TRBV29-1 and TRBJ1-2, reads SAVISQKPSRDICQRGTSLTIQCQVDSQVTMMFWYRQQPGQSLTLIATANQGSEATYESGFVIDKFPISRPNLTFSTLTVSNMSPEDSSIYLCSVDPNRTGGSYGYTFGSGTRLTVV.

Note on this clone: The read ends 3 residues before the CDR3 terminus; that terminus is restored from the germline J gene. Different DNA sequences within this sample yield the same CDR3. The chain uses TRBV6-2 or TRBV6-3 and TRBJ1-5; a weak D match, TRBD1 (5 bases). Trimming stripped 9 bases from V and 4 bases from J, with 10 bases between. The CDR3 contains 12 residues. The germline CDR1 and CDR2 sequences are MNHEY and SVGEGT. The DNA read from the CDR3 is TGTGCCAGTCGAGCAGGGAATCAGCCC. The encoded protein is CASRAGNQP. The whole CDR3 is CASRAGNQPQHF.

Notes on this clone: The read ends 3 residues before the CDR3 terminus; that terminus is restored from the germline J gene. The chain carries TRBV12-3 or TRBV12-4 and TRBJ2-7, with 9 bases aligning to TRBD1. V trimming: 9 bases; J trimming: 1 base; junction bases outside the gene matches: 13. The CDR3 is made up of 16 amino acids. The CDR3 loop is CASQSQDRGESYEQYF. The sequenced part of the CDR3 DNA is TGTGCCAGTCAGTCGCAGGACAGGGGCGAGTCCTACGAG.

A remark on this clone: Coverage ceases 3 residues before the CDR3 finishes, and the germline J gene fills in the end. This sequence joins TRBV20-1 and TRBJ2-1; D gene unclear. CDR1 is DFQATT and CDR2 is SNEGSKA in the germline V gene (reference sequence). With 4 bases removed from V and 9 bases from J, the gap between germline ends came to 19 bases. This CDR3 has 14 amino acids. The CDR3 protein is CSATPGLMVAEQFF. The CDR3 bases that were read are TGCAGTGCTACCCCAGGTTTGATGGTCGCTGAG.

The CDR3 here is CASRVQGTEGTEAFF. CDR3 bases read: TGTGCCAGTAGAGTACAGGGAACGGAGGGCACTGAA. The rearrangement links TRBV19 to TRBJ1-1; D is possibly TRBD1 (6 bases). Read data end 3 residues before the CDR3 end; the end is taken from the germline J gene. This CDR3 spans 15 amino acids. Germline V gene sequence: CDR1 LNHDA, CDR2 SQIVND (reference sequence). Between the trimmed V and J ends, which lost 6 bases and 4 bases, there was a span of 18 bases.

To note about this clone: The CDR3 extends 3 residues past the end of the read, so its final part is completed from the germline J gene. This chain uses TRBV19 with TRBJ1-5; D ambiguous. The germline V and J ends were trimmed by 0 bases and 7 bases, with 7 bases remaining between them. In germline, CDR1 is LNHDA, CDR2 SQIVND (reference sequence). This CDR3 has 13 amino acids. CDR3 bases read: TGTGCCAGTAGTATAGATGTTGGCCAGCCC. It codes for CASSIDVGQP. The full CDR3 reads CASSIDVGQPQHF.

As for this clone: The read gets to within 3 residues of the CDR3 end, and the germline J gene fills in the rest. J is TRBJ1-1 and V is TRBV11-1; possible D gene TRBD1, 5 bases. Between the trimmed V and J ends, which lost 6 bases and 6 bases, there was a span of 11 bases. The CDR3 contains 12 residues. CDR1 is SGHAT and CDR2 is FQDESV in the germline V gene (reference sequence). This CDR3 is CASRGGTAEAFF. The CDR3 bases that were read are TGTGCCAGCAGGGGGGGTACGGCTGAA.

Points on this clone: The read is 3 residues too short to cover the CDR3 end, so that end is filled in from the germline J gene. This chain joins TRBV20-1 and TRBJ2-7, with 10 nucleotides matching TRBD2. The CDR3 loop spans 14 amino acids. The V gene end was trimmed by 6 bases and the J gene end by 0 bases; junction bases not matched to a gene: 5. Germline V gene data show CDR1 as DFQATT and CDR2 as SNEGSKA (reference sequence). Partial CDR3 DNA: TGCAGTGCCCGTGGACTAGCGGACTCCTACGAG. Encoded protein: CSARGLADSYE. The whole CDR3 region reads CSARGLADSYEQYF.

A word on this clone: With the read ending 3 residues before the CDR3 end, the germline J gene is used to fill in that end. This chain uses TRBV12-3 or TRBV12-4 with TRBJ2-6, with 7 bases aligning to TRBD1. With 6 bases clipped from V and 1 base from J, the junction kept 6 bases outside the gene matches. This CDR3 comprises 16 residues. The CDR3 loop reads CASSLKQGSGANVLTF. CDR3 bases read: TGTGCCAGCAGCCTAAAACAGGGGTCTGGGGCCAACGTC.

A note on this clone: Sequencing ends 3 residues short of the CDR3 end; the germline J gene provides the rest. V usage is TRBV29-1 and J usage is TRBJ1-1; D is possibly TRBD1 (5 bases). This CDR3 region has 13 residues. Per the germline V gene, CDR1 is SQVTM and CDR2 is ANQGSEA. The V end was cut by 3 bases, the J end by 0 bases, with 8 bases between. Partial CDR3 DNA: TGCAGCGTTGAGGACACCTTGAACACTGAA. Translating gives CSVEDTLNTE. The CDR3 reads in full as CSVEDTLNTEAFF.

CDR3 DNA, as far as it was read: TGTGCCAGCAGTGACCCGGGACTAGCGGGGCTCACACGGGATACG. Residues: CASSDPGLAGLTRDT. The whole CDR3 protein reads CASSDPGLAGLTRDTQYF. The chain has TRBV6-4 and TRBJ2-3; 13 positions agree with TRBD2. The CDR3 end falls 3 residues outside the read, so it is completed with the germline J gene. V lost 2 bases, J lost 6 bases, and 11 bases stayed unmatched. This CDR3 region has 18 residues. From germline, CDR1 is MRHNA and CDR2 SNTAGT.

As for this clone: The read comes to an end 3 residues before the CDR3 does, leaving the germline J gene to fill in the end. The genes are TRBV10-3 and TRBJ2-1; 12 bases agree with TRBD2. This CDR3 has 15 amino acids. The germline gives CDR1 ENHRY, CDR2 SYGVKD. V was pared by 2 bases and J by 4 bases, with 0 bases of the junction left unmatched. This CDR3 reads CAISEGLAGYNEQFF. CDR3 DNA (partial): TGTGCCATCAGTGAGGGACTAGCGGGATACAATGAG.

Comments on this clone: The CDR3 goes on 3 residues after the read ends, and that part is filled in from the germline J gene. The rearrangement links TRBV4-2 to TRBJ2-7, with 11 bases lining up with TRBD1. The CDR3 has 15 amino acids. V shed 2 bases and J 3 bases; nucleotides not matched to a gene: 3. Per germline, CDR1 LGHNA and CDR2 YNFKEQ. The CDR3 bases that were read are TGTGCCAGCAGCCAAACTGGGACAGGGGGCTACGAG. This gives the protein CASSQTGTGGYE. The whole CDR3 protein reads CASSQTGTGGYEQYF.